These 29 T cell receptor beta chains share one sample of origin, sequenced in a study of OX40 agonist ivuxolimab in advanced cancers. The assay was immunoSEQ multiplex PCR, and TCRdb's table has in-frame clones only and misses some. The table lists approximately 100,000 clones, roughly 91% of them singletons. The sample here was CD4+ or CD8+ T cells sorted from blood, taken in a trial of the OX40 agonist ivuxolimab. Source of these receptors: an adult with an advanced solid tumor such as melanoma, head and neck, liver or kidney cancer.

For this clone: The conserved final phenylalanine or tryptophan is absent from the CDR3, which likely points to a read error. The chain couples TRBV6-1 to TRBJ1-1, with D unresolved. Germline V gene sequence: CDR1 MNHNS, CDR2 SASEGT. V was cut by 3 bases and J by 9 bases, with 14 bases left in between. The CDR3 runs to 13 residues. The CDR3 DNA is TGTGCCAGCAGTGACTTCGGACCGAGTAAAGCTTTCCTT. Translation: CASSDFGPSKAFL.

There are a few counts of this clone. Other DNA sequences in the sample encode the same CDR3. The DNA of the CDR3 is TGTGCCAGCAGCTTAACAGAGAACACTGAAGCTTTCTTT. Amino acids: CASSLTENTEAFF. The V gene is TRBV7-2, the J gene TRBJ1-1; D is undetermined. Germline CDR1 reads SGHTA; CDR2 reads FQGNSA. V lost 2 bases, J lost 1 base, and 5 bases lay in between. This CDR3 region has 13 residues.

The V call is TRBV5-1, the J call TRBJ1-2, with 11 bases fitting TRBD1. Per the germline V gene, CDR1 is SGHRS and CDR2 is YFSETQ. CDR3 size: 15 residues. V dropped 0 bases and J dropped 8; count of bases not matched to a gene: 6. The CDR3 reads CASSLEGQGAQGYTF. The CDR3 DNA is TGCGCCAGCAGCTTGGAAGGACAGGGGGCACAGGGCTACACCTTC.

The chain couples TRBV6-6 to TRBJ1-1; the D is unclear. Germline CDR1 is MNHNY and CDR2 is SVGAGI (reference sequence). This CDR3 region has 15 residues. Trimming cost V 6 bases and J 1 base, with 15 bases left between them. This CDR3 reads CASRRPSHRNTEAFF. The CDR3 coding sequence is TGTGCCAGCAGACGGCCGTCTCACAGGAACACTGAAGCTTTCTTT.

CDR3 residues: CASSTGQGQDEQYF. CDR3 in DNA: TGTGCCAGCAGTACTGGACAGGGTCAGGACGAGCAGTACTTC. This chain links TRBV25-1 with TRBJ2-7, with TRBD1 identical over 8 bases. Per germline, CDR1 MGHDK and CDR2 SYGVNS. There are 14 residues in the CDR3. After removal of 5 bases from V and 5 bases from J, the junction contained 8 bases not matched to a gene.

The chain employs TRBV6-6 and TRBJ2-5, with D maybe TRBD2 (5 bases). Germline V gene lookup returns CDR1 MNHNY and CDR2 SVGAGI (reference sequence). CDR3 length equals 14 residues. The V and J ends lost 8 bases and 5 bases respectively, with 18 bases between them. CDR3 in DNA: TGTGCCAGCCGCTCTGAGAGAGGGTCGGAGACCCAGTACTTC. Translation gives CASRSERGSETQYF.

The V and J genes are TRBV6-1 and TRBJ1-1, with TRBD1 matching 7 bases. Germline V gene lookup returns CDR1 MNHNS and CDR2 SASEGT. Trimming cost V 1 base and J 3 bases; bases outside gene matches: 5. There are 15 residues in the CDR3. The DNA for the CDR3 is TGTGCCAGCAGTGAAGTGAGGCAGGGGGACACTGAAGCTTTCTTT. Its translation is CASSEVRQGDTEAFF.

The rearrangement joins TRBV30 to TRBJ2-1; D is perhaps TRBD1 or TRBD2 (5 bases each). Germline values: CDR1 GTSNPN, CDR2 SVGIG (reference sequence). The V end lost 2 bases, the J end lost 6 bases, and 20 bases lay between the germline ends. The CDR3 runs 16 residues. The CDR3 spells CAWSKGNQVGGNEQFF. The DNA of the CDR3 is TGTGCCTGGAGTAAGGGGAACCAGGTTGGGGGCAATGAGCAGTTCTTC.

V gene TRBV19 combines with J gene TRBJ1-1; no definite D call. The germline V gene encodes CDR1 LNHDA and CDR2 SQIVND (reference sequence). The ends were cut back, 2 bases at V and 0 bases at J, with 7 bases in the middle. The CDR3 sequence is 14 residues long. Here the CDR3 DNA reads TGTGCCAGTAGTATACTCGAGCTGAACACTGAAGCTTTCTTT. This encodes CASSILELNTEAFF. Using reference TRBV19 and TRBJ1-1 for the parts outside the CDR3, the full variable domain is DGGITQSPKYLFRKEGQNVTLSCEQNLNHDAMYWYRQDPGQGLRLIYYSQIVNDFQKGDIAEGYSVSREKKESFPLTVTSAQKNPTAFYLCASSILELNTEAFFGQGTRLTVV.

The chain couples TRBV23-1 to TRBJ2-1; 9 bases agree with TRBD2. TRBV23-1 is known as an ORF, though its function is uncertain. The junction had 6 bases not matched to a gene; V was cut back by 0 bases and J by 0 bases. The CDR3 consists of 18 residues. The CDR3 region is CASSQSGLAGHSYNEQFF. CDR3 DNA sequence: TGCGCCAGCAGTCAATCGGGGCTAGCGGGGCACTCCTACAATGAGCAGTTCTTC.

The chain has TRBV7-2 and TRBJ1-3; a possible D gene is TRBD1 (6 bases). Trimming stripped 2 bases from V and 1 base from J, with 15 bases between. The CDR3 runs 17 residues. Germline values: CDR1 SGHTA, CDR2 FQGNSA. The CDR3 nucleotides read TGTGCCAGCAGCTTAAGGACAGCTCAAGAATCTGGAAACACCATATATTTT. This codes for CASSLRTAQESGNTIYF.

The CDR3 bases are TGTGCCAGCAGCTGGCCTGGGAGGGGGATCGGAGCTTTCTTT. Translated: CASSWPGRGIGAFF. V gene TRBV7-3 combines with J gene TRBJ1-1; a weak D match, TRBD1 (6 bases). Germline V gene lookup returns CDR1 SGHTA and CDR2 FQGTGA. The CDR3 covers 14 residues. Trimming removed 4 bases at V and 10 bases at J, with 19 bases between.

The rearrangement links TRBV29-1 to TRBJ1-2; D unclear. Germline V CDR1 and CDR2: SQVTM, ANQGSEA. V was cut by 3 bases and J by 6 bases, with 14 bases left in between. The CDR3 loop spans 13 amino acids. CDR3 DNA sequence: TGCAGCGTTGAGGGTTGGCAGGATAATGGCTACACCTTC. Amino acid sequence: CSVEGWQDNGYTF.

This clone was counted once. The CDR3 coding sequence is TGTGCCAGCAGTTTATGGGGTGCGAACACCGGGGAGCTGTTTTTT. This gives the protein CASSLWGANTGELFF. This chain uses TRBV27 with TRBJ2-2; no clear D gene. Trimming pared 1 base from V and 0 bases from J, leaving 6 bases between. The CDR3 loop spans 15 amino acids. Per germline, CDR1 MNHEY and CDR2 SMNVEV (reference sequence).

V usage is TRBV30 and J usage is TRBJ1-5; 10 bases align to TRBD1. Germline CDR1 is GTSNPN and CDR2 is SVGIG (reference sequence). This CDR3 comprises 18 residues. V gave up 1 base and J gave up 0 bases; unmatched junction bases: 9. CDR3 nucleotides: TGTGCCTGGAGTGGGGGACAGGGGAGCCAATATAGCAATCAGCCCCAGCATTTT. Its protein is CAWSGGQGSQYSNQPQHF.

This rearrangement joins TRBV5-6 to TRBJ1-5, with D hard to call. The CDR3 covers 15 residues. Germline V gives CDR1 SGHDT, CDR2 YYEEEE. Trimming shortened V by 4 bases and J by 0 bases, and 11 bases separated the two germline ends. CDR3 DNA: TGTGCCAGCAGCCAGATGATATATAGCAATCAGCCCCAGCATTTT. Its protein product is CASSQMIYSNQPQHF.

The chain combines TRBV7-3 with TRBJ2-2; TRBD1 is a possible D gene (5 bases). This CDR3 region has 16 residues. With 0 bases removed from V and 4 bases from J, the gap between germline ends came to 12 bases. Per germline, CDR1 SGHTA and CDR2 FQGTGA. CDR3 nucleotide sequence: TGTGCCAGCAGCTTAACGGGCAGGGAAGGCACCGGGGAGCTGTTTTTT. Translation: CASSLTGREGTGELFF.

The chain is built from TRBV29-1 and TRBJ1-2, with 7 bases aligning to TRBD1. The CDR3 has 12 amino acids. V lost 6 bases and J lost 2; bases outside the gene matches: 3. Germline values: CDR1 SQVTM, CDR2 ANQGSEA. This CDR3 is CSVGTVNYGYTF. The CDR3, as DNA: TGCAGCGTGGGGACAGTAAACTATGGCTACACCTTC.

The rearrangement links TRBV7-9 to TRBJ2-2; 9 nucleotides align to TRBD1. J lost 2 bases, V lost 10 bases, and 8 bases had no gene match. This CDR3 comprises 15 residues. Germline V gene data show CDR1 as SEHNR and CDR2 as FQNEAQ (reference sequence). The CDR3: CATGDRVRNTGELFF. As DNA, the CDR3 is TGTGCCACTGGGGACAGGGTTCGAAACACCGGGGAGCTGTTTTTT.

The rearrangement links TRBV18 to TRBJ1-2; TRBD1 agrees at 8 bases. V trimming: 3 bases; J trimming: 0 bases; junction bases outside the gene matches: 9. Germline assignment: CDR1 KGHSH and CDR2 LQKENI. This CDR3 spans 17 amino acids. The CDR3 reads CASSPLAGGDPNYGYTF. The CDR3 DNA reads as TGTGCCAGCTCACCTCTGGCAGGGGGCGATCCTAACTATGGCTACACCTTC.

This clone was recorded once. V and J are TRBV10-3 and TRBJ2-3; D ambiguous. The length of the CDR3 is 15 residues. The germline V gene has CDR1 ENHRY and CDR2 SYGVKD. The V end was cut by 2 bases, the J end by 2 bases, with 11 bases between. For the CDR3, the DNA is TGTGCCATCAGTGAGGATCCCGGTCCCACAGATACGCAGTATTTT. Residues: CAISEDPGPTDTQYF.

The chain has TRBV6-1 and TRBJ1-2; D possibly corresponds to TRBD1 (5 bases). With 2 bases removed from V and 8 bases from J, the gap between germline ends came to 12 bases. Germline CDR1 MNHNS, CDR2 SASEGT. The CDR3 covers 13 residues. The CDR3: CASSESKGRGYTF. Written as DNA, the CDR3 is TGTGCCAGCAGTGAAAGTAAGGGGAGGGGCTACACCTTC.

The chain links TRBV2 to TRBJ1-2, with D hard to call. Germline-derived CDR1 and CDR2 are SNHLY and FYNNEI. Between the trimmed V and J ends, which lost 3 bases and 5 bases, there was a span of 10 bases. The CDR3 is made up of 13 amino acids. Here the CDR3 reads CASSERSPYGYTF. The CDR3, as DNA: TGTGCCAGCAGTGAGCGCTCACCTTATGGCTACACCTTC.

This sequence joins TRBV7-9 and TRBJ2-3; TRBD2 agrees at 9 bases. CDR3 length: 16 residues. Germline CDR1 SEHNR, CDR2 FQNEAQ (reference sequence). With V trimmed by 2 bases and J by 6 bases, 9 bases remained unmatched. The CDR3 reads CASSLSLAGIADTQYF. The DNA for the CDR3 is TGTGCCAGCAGCTTAAGTCTAGCGGGAATCGCGGATACGCAGTATTTT.

This sequence joins TRBV6-5 and TRBJ2-2; 7 nucleotides align to TRBD2. Germline values: CDR1 MNHEY, CDR2 SVGAGI. This CDR3 region has 15 residues. The V gene end was trimmed by 4 bases and the J gene end by 5 bases; junction bases not matched to a gene: 7. The CDR3 here is CASSWTRRRTGELFF. CDR3 DNA: TGTGCCAGCAGTTGGACTAGGAGAAGGACCGGGGAGCTGTTTTTT.

CDR3 amino acids: CASSFSGTGSTDTQYF. CDR3 coding DNA: TGTGCCAGTAGTTTCTCCGGGACAGGGAGTACAGATACGCAGTATTTT. The chain links TRBV19 to TRBJ2-3; 9 bases align to TRBD1. The germline gives CDR1 LNHDA, CDR2 SQIVND (reference sequence). The CDR3 runs to 16 residues. V lost 5 bases and J lost 3; bases outside the gene matches: 9.

This chain connects TRBV13 to TRBJ2-2; 7 bases line up with TRBD1. The CDR3 sequence is 14 residues long. Germline values: CDR1 PRHDT, CDR2 FYEKMQ (reference sequence). The ends lost 6 bases at V and 3 bases at J; junction bases unmatched: 4. The CDR3 reads CASRRTGDTGELFF. The CDR3 DNA reads TGTGCCAGCAGACGTACAGGGGACACCGGGGAGCTGTTTTTT.

CDR3: CASLEGTLNTEAFF. The CDR3 bases are TGTGCCAGCCTGGAGGGAACTCTGAACACTGAAGCTTTCTTT. The rearrangement uses TRBV11-3 and TRBJ1-1; D not resolved. Per germline, CDR1 SGHNT and CDR2 YENEEA. This CDR3 region has 14 residues. The V and J ends lost 8 bases and 0 bases respectively, with 13 bases between them.

The genes are TRBV9 and TRBJ2-3; 9 nucleotides align to TRBD1. Germline CDR1 is SGDLS and CDR2 is YYNGEE. J gave up 1 base and V 0 bases, and 18 bases lay outside the gene matches. This CDR3 is built from 21 residues. The CDR3 coding sequence is TGTGCCAGCAGCGTAGATCCCCGGGACAGGGAGATTCACACGGGCACAGATACGCAGTATTTT. Residues: CASSVDPRDREIHTGTDTQYF.